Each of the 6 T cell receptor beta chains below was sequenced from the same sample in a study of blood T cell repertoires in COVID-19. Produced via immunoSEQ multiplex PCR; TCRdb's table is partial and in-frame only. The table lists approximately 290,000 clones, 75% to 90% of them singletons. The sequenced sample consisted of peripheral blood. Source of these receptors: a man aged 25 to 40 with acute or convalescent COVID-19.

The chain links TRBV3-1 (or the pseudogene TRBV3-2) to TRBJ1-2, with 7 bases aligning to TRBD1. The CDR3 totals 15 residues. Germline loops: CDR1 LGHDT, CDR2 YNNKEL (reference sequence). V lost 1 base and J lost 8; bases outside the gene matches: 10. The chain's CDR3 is CASSQARGQSDGYTF. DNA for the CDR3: TGTGCCAGCAGCCAAGCTAGGGGACAGTCGGACGGCTACACCTTC.

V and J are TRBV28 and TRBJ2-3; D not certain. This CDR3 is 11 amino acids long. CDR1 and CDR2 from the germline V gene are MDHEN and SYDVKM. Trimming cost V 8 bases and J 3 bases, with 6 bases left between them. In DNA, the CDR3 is TGTGCCAGCGCTAGTACAGATACGCAGTATTTT. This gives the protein CASASTDTQYF.

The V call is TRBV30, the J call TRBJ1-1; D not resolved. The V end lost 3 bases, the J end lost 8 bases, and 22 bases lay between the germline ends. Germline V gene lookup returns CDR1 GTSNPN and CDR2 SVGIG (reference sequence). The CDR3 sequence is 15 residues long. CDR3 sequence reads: CAWRRNGLVLREAFF. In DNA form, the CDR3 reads TGTGCCTGGAGGCGGAACGGTCTGGTACTACGGGAAGCTTTCTTT.

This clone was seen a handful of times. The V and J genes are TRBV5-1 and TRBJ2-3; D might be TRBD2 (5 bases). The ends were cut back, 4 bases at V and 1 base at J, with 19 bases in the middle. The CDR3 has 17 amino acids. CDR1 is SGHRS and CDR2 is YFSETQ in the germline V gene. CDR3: CASSQRPDGIRTDTQYF. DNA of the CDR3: TGCGCCAGCAGCCAAAGGCCGGACGGGATCCGCACAGATACGCAGTATTTT.

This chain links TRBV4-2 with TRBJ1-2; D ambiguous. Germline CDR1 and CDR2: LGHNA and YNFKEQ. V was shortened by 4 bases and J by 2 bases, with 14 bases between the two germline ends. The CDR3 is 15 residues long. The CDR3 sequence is CASSPSVGRNYGYTF. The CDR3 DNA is TGTGCCAGCAGCCCGAGCGTAGGGAGGAACTATGGCTACACCTTC.

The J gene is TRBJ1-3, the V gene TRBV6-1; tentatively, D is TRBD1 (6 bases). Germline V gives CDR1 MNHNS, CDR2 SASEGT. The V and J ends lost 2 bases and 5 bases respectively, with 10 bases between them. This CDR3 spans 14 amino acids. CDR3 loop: CASSEQGLRNTIYF. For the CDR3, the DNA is TGTGCCAGCAGTGAACAGGGGCTTAGAAACACCATATATTTT.